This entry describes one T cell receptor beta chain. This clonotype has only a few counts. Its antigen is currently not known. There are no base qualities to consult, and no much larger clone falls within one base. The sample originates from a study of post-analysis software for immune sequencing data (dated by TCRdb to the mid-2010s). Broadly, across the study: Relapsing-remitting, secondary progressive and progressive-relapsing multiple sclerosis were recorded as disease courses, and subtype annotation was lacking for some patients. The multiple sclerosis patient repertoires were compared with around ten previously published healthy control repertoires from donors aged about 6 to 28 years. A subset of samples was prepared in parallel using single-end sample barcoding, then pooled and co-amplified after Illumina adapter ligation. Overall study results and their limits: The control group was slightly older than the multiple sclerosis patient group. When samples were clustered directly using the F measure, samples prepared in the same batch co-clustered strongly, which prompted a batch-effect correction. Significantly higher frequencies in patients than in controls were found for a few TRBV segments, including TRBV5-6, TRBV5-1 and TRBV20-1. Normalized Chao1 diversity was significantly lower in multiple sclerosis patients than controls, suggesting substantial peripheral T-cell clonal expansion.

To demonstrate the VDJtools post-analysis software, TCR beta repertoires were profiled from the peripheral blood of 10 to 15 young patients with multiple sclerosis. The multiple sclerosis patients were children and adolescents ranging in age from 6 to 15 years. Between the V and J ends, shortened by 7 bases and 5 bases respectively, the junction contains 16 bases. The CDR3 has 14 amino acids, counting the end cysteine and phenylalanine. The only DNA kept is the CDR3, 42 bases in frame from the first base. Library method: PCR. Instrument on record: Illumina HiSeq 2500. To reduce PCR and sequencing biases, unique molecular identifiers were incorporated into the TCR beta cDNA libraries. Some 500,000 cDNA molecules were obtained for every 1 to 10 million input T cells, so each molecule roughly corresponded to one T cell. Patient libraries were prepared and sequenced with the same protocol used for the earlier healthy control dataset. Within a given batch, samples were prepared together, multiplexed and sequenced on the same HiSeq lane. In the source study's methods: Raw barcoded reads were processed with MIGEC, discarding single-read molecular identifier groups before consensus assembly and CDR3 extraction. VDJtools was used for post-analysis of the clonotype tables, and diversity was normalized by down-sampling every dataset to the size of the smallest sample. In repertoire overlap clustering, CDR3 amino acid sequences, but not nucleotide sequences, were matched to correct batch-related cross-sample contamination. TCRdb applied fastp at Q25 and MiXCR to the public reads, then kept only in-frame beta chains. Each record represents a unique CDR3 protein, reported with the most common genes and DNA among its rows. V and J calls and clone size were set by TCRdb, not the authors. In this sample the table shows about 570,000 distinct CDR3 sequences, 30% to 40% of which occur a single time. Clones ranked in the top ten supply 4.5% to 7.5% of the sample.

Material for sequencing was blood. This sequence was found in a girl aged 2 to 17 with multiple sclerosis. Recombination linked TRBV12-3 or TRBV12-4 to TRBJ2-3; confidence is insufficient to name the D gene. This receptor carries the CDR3 CASTPGPSIDTQYF. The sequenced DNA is TGTGCCAGCACCCCCGGGCCCTCGATAGATACGCAGTATTTT.